This TCR beta chain was obtained from a study of OX40 agonist ivuxolimab in advanced cancers. Overall study results and limits: Patients who responded partially at 0.1-3.0 mg/kg showed clonal expansion ranking among the lowest.

Concerning this clone itself: What it binds is not known.

Trimming left V 1 base short and J 3 bases short, with 13 bases between. The CDR3 has 15 residues. Germline V gene sequence: CDR1 LNHNV, CDR2 YYDKDF (reference sequence). Sequencing used immunoSEQ multiplex PCR; TCRdb keeps in-frame clones, though not all of them. Of about 81,000 clones listed, roughly 91% are singletons. This sequence joins TRBV15 and TRBJ2-7; D is undetermined. The sequencing here drew on CD4+ or CD8+ T cells sorted from blood, taken in a trial of the OX40 agonist ivuxolimab. The TCR comes from an adult with an advanced solid tumor such as melanoma, head and neck, liver or kidney cancer. The CDR3 reads CATSRAPDPNYEQYF. The DNA of the CDR3 is TGTGCCACCAGCAGAGCGCCGGACCCCAACTACGAGCAGTACTTC.